This T cell receptor beta chain emerged from a study of cytomegalovirus exposure and HLA in healthy donors (dated by TCRdb to 2016 to 2017). Background for the entire study: According to an earlier analysis of 587 of the donors, 200 million or so T cells yielded 95 million to 140 million unique TCR beta sequences and about 300 Gb of sequence data. The study aimed to test whether cataloging public T cell receptors could reveal signatures of past pathogen exposure. All discovery cohort repertoires had been generated using a single sequencing platform. To study patterns of TCR occurrence, a later analysis re-analyzed previously published TCR beta repertoires from just over 650 donors and added high-resolution HLA genotyping. Of the roughly 400 genotyped donors, approximately 83% fell in the genetic ancestry cluster associated with self-reported Caucasian donors. The study used immunosequencing to profile the T cell repertoires of approximately 650 subjects and linked those repertoires to cytomegalovirus serostatus. In the later analysis, no new phenotypic data were used to find candidate immune exposures; instead, reliance was placed on TCR beta sequences and their occurrence across donors. A later genetic analysis took genome-wide SNP genotypes for about 65% of the 666 donors and used that subset as a discovery cohort. A separate validation cohort of about 110 different subjects was used in addition to the roughly 670-subject first cohort. Among about 400 genotyped donors of the cohort, an average of around 240,000 unique TCR beta nucleotide sequences was sequenced per donor, of which about 18% were non-productive. In an earlier analysis of a few hundred of the donors, high-throughput TCR beta sequencing was used to judge whether each TCR beta V gene segment behaved as functional or pseudogenic. Donor age, sex, ethnicity and CMV serostatus were compiled together with the repertoire data. Both class I and class II loci were covered by HLA typing, at four-digit resolution. Roughly 300 gigabases of sequencing data and approximately 93 million unique TCR sequences were included in an early release covering roughly 600 HLA-typed donors. Roughly 5 DR-DQ haplotypes were treated as single units for association and clustering because of strong linkage in the cohort. To predict cytomegalovirus infection status, the study combined high-throughput TCR immunosequencing, statistical association of individual TCRs with disease status, and machine learning. Typing coverage varied by locus: about 620-630 donors for A, B, C, DRB1 and DQB1; roughly 510 for DQA1; more than 600 for DPA1; more than 450 for DPB1.

The library was obtained by the immunoSEQ multiplex PCR assay. A mixture of 60 forward primers for TCR Vbeta segments and 13 reverse primers for TCR Jbeta segments was used in the multiplex PCR. The CDR3 region of rearranged TCR beta genes was amplified from genomic DNA by a multiplex PCR assay. On the Illumina HiSeq System, the amplified TCR beta libraries were sequenced as 87-base-pair reads. As for the original processing: A later analysis tallied approximately 87 million unique TCR beta chains across the approximately 670 repertoires, and approximately 9.9 million of those chains were shared by two or more donors. To remove PCR and sequencing errors, raw reads were error-corrected and collapsed into unique sequences using a nearest-neighbor algorithm that merged closely related sequences. CDR3 sequences were aligned to IMGT reference sequences to assign V, D and J gene segments. For a sequence to be retained, at least a six-nucleotide match to both a V gene segment and a J gene segment was required. Rearrangements were called productive when the CDR3 lacked stop codons and stayed in frame with V and J; all others were non-productive. Following IMGT convention, CDR3 was defined as the stretch from the second conserved V-encoded cysteine to the conserved J-encoded phenylalanine. Sequences without an unambiguous match to a single V gene segment were excluded from the earlier analysis of about 640 of the donors. An earlier analysis of 587 of the donors classified V segments as functional when productive rearrangements were above 56.7% and as segregating when the standard deviation between donors was above 5%. To diagnose cytomegalovirus status from the catalog of TCR beta chain sequences, a statistical classification framework was built. V and J gene assignment, in a later analysis, came from comparing TCR nucleotide sequences with IMGT/GENE-DB human TR gene sequences. The TCRdist pipeline was used in a later analysis to assign CDR3 sequences and most-parsimonious VDJ recombination scenarios. In a later analysis, each TCR beta chain was defined by its CDR3 amino acid sequence together with its V-gene family, and reads without a unique V-gene family were excluded. A later analysis removed several hundred highly shared, low-generation-probability nucleotide sequences to deal with suspected cross-contamination and a sequencing artifact. A later analysis calculated a clonal expansion index for each public chain from normalized within-repertoire ranks of inferred template counts. In a later analysis, generation probabilities were computed with a VDJ recombination model fitted to out-of-frame rearrangements, and the resulting probabilities were checked against IGoR. In a later analysis, TCR-TCR, TCR-HLA and TCR-CMV co-occurrence was scored with hypergeometric tests, and a repertoire-size bias correction was applied to TCR pairs. A later analysis estimated false discovery rates by permuting HLA or CMV assignments 20 times. In a later analysis, co-occurring TCRs were grouped with DBSCAN, and TCRdist sequence similarity was added when clustering was performed within HLA-allele-positive subsets. Co-occurrence clustering excluded repertoires with fewer than 30,000 or more than 120,000 public chains, plus five with anomalous nucleotide sharing. TCRdb took this table from immuneACCESS and kept in-frame rearrangements with V and J called. Such tables lack part of the clones; where checked against another copy, unresolved V genes explain under half of the gap, and the rest is unexplained. The V and J calls and clone size were taken over from that table, and D and trimming were inferred from the DNA. The sample table records around 280,000 clones; 80% to 90% of these occur just once. The ten largest clones take up roughly 2.3% of the sample.

From the cysteine through the phenylalanine, the CDR3 covers 14 amino acids. Only the CDR3 portion is preserved as DNA: 42 bases, with reading frame beginning at the first base. CDR1 is given as WSHSY and CDR2 as SAAADI, both from the germline V gene. The V and J ends are trimmed by 4 bases and 3 bases, leaving 10 bases between them. The cohort consisted of hundreds of healthy bone marrow donors. All cohort members were sampled while nominally healthy, although unrecorded immune exposures were likely present. The donor was CMV seronegative and was included in the group of about 350 seronegative cohort members. A peripheral blood sample was collected from each donor, and TCR beta sequencing was performed on peripheral blood mononuclear cells. The Qiagen DNeasy Blood Extraction Kit was used to extract genomic DNA from the blood cell samples. General conclusions and limits of the study: Roughly uniform sequencing depth across donors was assumed in presence/absence analyses, although this assumption may not hold. V-gene and J-gene trimming of TCR beta chains was associated with a missense DCLRE1C variant in a later genetic analysis, and the association was replicated in an independent cohort. The authors suggested that the approach could potentially be extended to other disease states and immunological phenotypes. When HLA alleles, especially DR and DQ, strongly co-occurred, TCR associations were difficult to assign to individual alleles. Compared with the roughly 670-donor mean, donors in an Asian-associated ancestry cluster had fewer N-insertions in productive TCRs, according to a later genetic analysis. An earlier analysis of approximately 500 of the donors showed that most TCR beta V segments appeared in productive rearrangements either about 87% or about 30% of the time, which broadly matched IMGT annotations. Only TCR beta chains were sequenced in this cohort, and the absence of alpha or paired-chain data limited detectable features. A later analysis associated about 17,000 TCR beta sequences with specific HLA alleles at a false discovery rate of 0.05. Immune exposure information for the cohort was limited to CMV serostatus. The study gave a list of 150 to 200 TCR beta chains associated with cytomegalovirus. While some public TCRs were present in many individuals, most TCR sequences turned up only very rarely across donors. A few of the identified cytomegalovirus-associated TCR beta chains were confirmed in vitro to be specific for cytomegalovirus antigens. In a later analysis, the rate of TCR association differed among HLA loci, with DRB1 alleles having the most associated TCRs and HLA-C alleles having the fewest. Several of the top co-occurrence clusters appeared to be linked to parvovirus B19, influenza, CMV and Epstein-Barr virus, according to a later analysis. A further reported finding was that TCR beta sequences accurately predicted the HLA-A and HLA-B alleles for most subjects in the first cohort. In a later analysis, HLA-associated TCR beta chains showed more clonal expansion and lower generation probabilities than non-associated chains that were equally common. The sequencing pipeline was judged likely to have produced a cluster of highly shared sequence variants as a technical artifact. In both the original and validation cohorts, the classifier was reported to diagnose cytomegalovirus status with high specificity and sensitivity. Most CMV-associated TCR beta chains appeared to be HLA-restricted in a later analysis, and the HLA associations seemed to be driven largely by CMV exposure. Linkage disequilibrium might explain the correlated functional status among segregating V segments, but an unknown experimental factor could not be excluded. The 87-base-pair reads could not distinguish some IMGT-functional V segments, including TRBV6-2 and TRBV6-3, so those segments were excluded. Because some donors lacked HLA typing at each locus, the association tests relied only on the typed subset. Because counts were too low, roughly 16 rarely observed V segments, including chromosome 9 orphons, were excluded from the earlier analysis of some 540 of the donors.

A word on this clone: This receptor's antigen is unknown. No base quality values were provided; no much bigger clone lies one nucleotide off.

This TCR came from a woman under 30 in good health and CMV-seronegative. Sequencing input: PBMCs. Recombination connected TRBV10-2 to TRBJ1-5; the D segment cannot be called with confidence. The DNA reads as follows: TGCGCCAGCAGTGGCGGAGGGAACAATCAGCCCCAGCATTTT. Its product reads: CASSGGGNNQPQHF.